This TCR beta chain derives from a study of blood T cell repertoires in COVID-19. Study as a whole: From the United States, Italy and Spain came samples of acute and convalescent COVID-19.

CDR3 length equals 13 residues. Germline CDR1 is SGHRS and CDR2 is YFSETQ. V dropped 5 bases and J dropped 0; count of bases not matched to a gene: 2. Original data processing: Researchers report that nucleated cell counts were estimated from reference gene primer amplification. Assay used: immunoSEQ multiplex PCR; TCRdb lists only in-frame clones, some missing. The DNA gave D and trimming, while V, J and clone size come from that table. The table shows over 150,000 clones, with about four fifths occurring only once. The sequencing input was peripheral blood. This sequence was found in a human donor in a cohort sampled during active COVID-19. The rearrangement joins TRBV5-1 to TRBJ2-7; 7 bases map to TRBD1. This CDR3 reads CASSYRGSYEQYF. The CDR3 DNA sequence: TGCGCCAGCAGTTACAGGGGCTCCTACGAGCAGTACTTC.